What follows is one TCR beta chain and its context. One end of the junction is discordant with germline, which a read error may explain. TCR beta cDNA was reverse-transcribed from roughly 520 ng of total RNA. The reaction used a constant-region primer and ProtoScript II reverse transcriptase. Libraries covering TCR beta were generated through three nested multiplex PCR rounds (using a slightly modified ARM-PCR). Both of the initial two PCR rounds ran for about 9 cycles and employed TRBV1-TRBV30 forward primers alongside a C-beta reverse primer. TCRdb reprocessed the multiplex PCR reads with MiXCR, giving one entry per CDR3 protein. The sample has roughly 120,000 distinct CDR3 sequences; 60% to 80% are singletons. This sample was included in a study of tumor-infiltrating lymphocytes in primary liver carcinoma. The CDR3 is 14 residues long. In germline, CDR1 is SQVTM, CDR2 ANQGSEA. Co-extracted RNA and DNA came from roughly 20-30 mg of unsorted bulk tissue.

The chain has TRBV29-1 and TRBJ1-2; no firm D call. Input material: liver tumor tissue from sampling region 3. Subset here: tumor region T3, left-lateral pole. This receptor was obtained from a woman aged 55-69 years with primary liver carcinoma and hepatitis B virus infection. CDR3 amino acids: CSVARVTGARGYTF. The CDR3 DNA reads TGCAGTGTTGCCCGGGTGACGGGCGCTCGCGGCTACACGTTC.